Given below is one TCR beta chain in context. Sequencing was performed with immunoSEQ multiplex PCR; in TCRdb, only in-frame clones are kept and a portion is missing. The sample has 55,000 to 85,000 clones, 65% to 90% seen once; the top ten hold roughly 0.75%. The length of the CDR3 is 16 residues. Germline V gives CDR1 SQVTM, CDR2 ANQGSEA. V was clipped by 4 bases and J by 6 bases; unmatched bases: 15. This sample was taken from a study of OX40 agonist ivuxolimab in advanced cancers. The chain recombines TRBV29-1 with TRBJ1-1; TRBD1 agrees at 9 bases. The sample consisted of CD4+ or CD8+ T cells sorted from blood, taken in a trial of the OX40 agonist ivuxolimab. This clonotype originated in an adult with an advanced solid tumor such as melanoma, head and neck, liver or kidney cancer. The chain's CDR3 is CSVASRDRVTVAEAFF. CDR3 nucleotide sequence: TGCAGCGTTGCTAGCCGGGACAGGGTTACGGTTGCTGAAGCTTTCTTT.